Below, one T cell receptor beta chain is given with its context. Its antigen is unknown. These data belong to a study of T cell repertoires in cytomegalovirus infection. Study-wide background: Public TCR beta signatures provided an indication of both CMV infection and a matching HLA type.

MiXCR, run by TCRdb on the reads, gives a single entry per CDR3 protein. The table has 800,000 to 950,000 distinct CDR3 sequences, approximately 29% seen once. Germline V CDR1 and CDR2: MNHEY, SMNVEV (reference sequence). The ends were cut back, 11 bases at V and 0 bases at J, with 11 bases in the middle. CDR3 size: 13 residues. The genes are TRBV27 and TRBJ2-1, with D possibly called TRBD1 or TRBD2 (5 bases each). This clonotype was sampled from a human donor in good health (CMV status not recorded). Some clones in this sample may be carry-over from other donors' samples. Sequencing used cultured CD8+ T cells from PBMCs, obtained from culture after CMV antigen stimulation. The CDR3 DNA reads as TGTGCCGCAAAGGGGAGCTCCTACAATGAGCAGTTCTTC. It codes for CAAKGSSYNEQFF.